This entry lists 26 T cell receptor beta chains sequenced from one sample in a study of cytomegalovirus exposure and HLA in healthy donors. PCR employed 60 Vbeta and 13 Jbeta primers. Sequencing used immunoSEQ multiplex PCR; TCRdb keeps in-frame clones, though not all of them. The repertoire holds around 200,000 clones, approximately 80% seen once, with around a sixth in the top ten. The sample comprised PBMCs. Every receptor here comes from a middle-aged man in good health and CMV-seronegative.

The genes are TRBV4-1 and TRBJ2-7; 9 bases fit TRBD1. CDR1 is MGHRA, CDR2 YSYEKL, per germline. V was clipped by 3 bases and J by 5 bases; unmatched bases: 11. The CDR3 is made up of 16 amino acids. The DNA for the CDR3 is TGCGCCAGCAGCCAGCCCACAGGGGGCTCTCAGGACGAGCAGTACTTC. Translation gives CASSQPTGGSQDEQYF.

The rearrangement uses TRBV4-1 and TRBJ1-2; weak D call: TRBD1 (6 bases). Trimming removed 4 bases from V and 3 bases from J, with 30 bases in between. CDR3 length equals 20 residues. CDR1 and CDR2 from the germline V gene are MGHRA and YSYEKL. This chain's CDR3 is CASSRVDLARGRLRYYGYTF. The CDR3 DNA is TGCGCCAGCAGCCGAGTAGACCTAGCCAGGGGAAGGTTGAGGTACTATGGCTACACCTTC.

This chain connects TRBV28 to TRBJ1-1; D is unclear. This CDR3 comprises 15 residues. The V and J ends lost 1 base and 4 bases respectively, with 13 bases between them. Germline loops: CDR1 MDHEN, CDR2 SYDVKM. In DNA form, the CDR3 reads TGTGCCAGCAGTTTATCCAAGCTCGGGAGCACTGAAGCTTTCTTT. This codes for CASSLSKLGSTEAFF.

The chain links TRBV7-9 to TRBJ1-1; D is ambiguous. Per the germline V gene, CDR1 is SEHNR and CDR2 is FQNEAQ (reference sequence). This CDR3 spans 14 amino acids. V gave up 7 bases and J gave up 1 base, with 13 bases separating them. CDR3 residues: CASTQWQENTEAFF. Written as DNA, the CDR3 is TGTGCCAGCACCCAATGGCAGGAGAACACTGAAGCTTTCTTT.

This clone was picked up a small number of times. The rearrangement joins TRBV10-3 to TRBJ2-3, with 8 bases fitting TRBD2. CDR3 length equals 16 residues. With 6 bases clipped from V and 6 bases from J, the junction kept 14 bases outside the gene matches. Looked up from germline, CDR1 is ENHRY and CDR2 is SYGVKD. CDR3 in DNA: TGTGCCATCAGAAGTTATAGCGGGACTGGGGGGGATACGCAGTATTTT. Amino acid sequence: CAIRSYSGTGGDTQYF.

The chain joins TRBV7-3 to TRBJ2-3; TRBD2 aligns across 10 bases. V shed 5 bases, J shed 6 bases, and the junction held 5 bases outside the gene matches. From germline, CDR1 is SGHTA and CDR2 FQGTGA. The CDR3 spans 14 residues. The CDR3 DNA is TGTGCCAGCAGCGTAGCGGGAGGCGGGGATACGCAGTATTTT. It is translated as CASSVAGGGDTQYF.

This chain connects TRBV6-4 to TRBJ2-1; perhaps TRBD2 as D (5 bases). Trimming took 4 bases from V and 9 from J, leaving 19 bases between them. The CDR3 runs 15 residues. In germline, CDR1 is MRHNA, CDR2 SNTAGT. CDR3 DNA sequence: TGTGCCAGCAGTGCTGATTTTGGGTCCCGGGGTGAGCAGTTCTTC. Translated, it gives CASSADFGSRGEQFF.

In this sample, this clone turned up once. V usage is TRBV13 and J usage is TRBJ2-7; D is ambiguous. CDR1 and CDR2 (germline): PRHDT, FYEKMQ (reference sequence). The length of the CDR3 is 13 residues. Deletions cut 5 bases from V and 0 bases from J, with 8 bases between. CDR3 bases: TGTGCCAGCAGCGCCAGAACCTCCTACGAGCAGTACTTC. The encoded protein is CASSARTSYEQYF.

The rearrangement joins TRBV29-1 to TRBJ2-7, with 12 bases aligning to TRBD2. Germline lookup yields CDR1 SQVTM and CDR2 ANQGSEA. V shed 0 bases, J shed 0 bases, and the junction held 3 bases outside the gene matches. The CDR3 runs 16 residues. The CDR3 sequence: CSVEDWTSGTSYEQYF. For the CDR3, the DNA is TGCAGCGTTGAAGATTGGACTAGCGGGACCTCCTACGAGCAGTACTTC.

This sequence joins TRBV13 and TRBJ2-7, with 13 bases matching TRBD2. V was pared by 4 bases and J by 3 bases, with 6 bases of the junction left unmatched. This CDR3 has 16 amino acids. The germline V gene has CDR1 PRHDT and CDR2 FYEKMQ (reference sequence). This CDR3 reads CASSSPGTSGNYEQYF. The CDR3 nucleotides are TGTGCCAGCAGCTCTCCCGGGACTAGCGGGAACTACGAGCAGTACTTC.

The chain uses TRBV6-5 and TRBJ2-7; TRBD1 matches 9 bases. The CDR3 runs 14 residues. The V and J ends lost 6 bases and 0 bases, in that order; junction bases with no gene match: 3. The germline V gene encodes CDR1 MNHEY and CDR2 SVGAGI. The CDR3 sequence: CASRGQGTSYEQYF. The CDR3 coding sequence is TGTGCCAGCAGGGGACAGGGAACCTCCTACGAGCAGTACTTC.

V is TRBV5-4 and J is TRBJ1-3; D uncertain. V lost 1 base and J 0 bases, leaving 8 bases between the germline ends. In germline, CDR1 is SGHNT, CDR2 YYREEE (reference sequence). The CDR3 runs 15 residues. As DNA, the CDR3 is TGTGCCAGCAGCTTGCGGCGGAACTCTGGAAACACCATATATTTT. Protein: CASSLRRNSGNTIYF.

This CDR3 is CASSSGYTDTQYF. CDR3 sequence (DNA): TGTGCCAGTAGTTCCGGGTACACAGATACGCAGTATTTT. The J gene is TRBJ2-3, the V gene TRBV19; no clear D gene. CDR1 and CDR2 from the germline V gene are LNHDA and SQIVND (reference sequence). The CDR3 runs 13 residues. With 5 bases removed from V and 2 bases from J, the gap between germline ends came to 8 bases.

The rearrangement uses TRBV7-8 and TRBJ2-3; the match to TRBD2 covers 9 bases. The CDR3 is made up of 15 amino acids. With V trimmed by 5 bases and J by 2 bases, 5 bases remained unmatched. Germline CDR1 SGHVS, CDR2 FQNEAQ. This CDR3 is CASSGTSGYTDTQYF. The CDR3 DNA reads TGTGCCAGCAGCGGAACTAGCGGGTACACAGATACGCAGTATTTT.

J is TRBJ2-2 and V is TRBV27; D may be TRBD2 (6 bases). V lost 0 bases and J lost 6, with 11 bases in between. Germline values: CDR1 MNHEY, CDR2 SMNVEV (reference sequence). The CDR3 is 15 residues long. This CDR3 is CASSLSIGSPGELFF. CDR3 bases: TGTGCCAGCAGTTTATCGATCGGGAGCCCCGGGGAGCTGTTTTTT.

V usage is TRBV28 and J usage is TRBJ2-2, with no clear D. Per the germline V gene, CDR1 is MDHEN and CDR2 is SYDVKM. The CDR3 sequence is 15 residues long. V gave up 8 bases and J gave up 0 bases, with 13 bases separating them. DNA for the CDR3: TGTGCCAGCTGTTATTTGGGCGCGAACACCGGGGAGCTGTTTTTT. Translating gives CASCYLGANTGELFF.

This chain connects TRBV18 to TRBJ1-5; D is undetermined. Germline CDR1 reads KGHSH; CDR2 reads LQKENI. The CDR3 is 16 amino acids. The ends were cut back, 6 bases at V and 0 bases at J, with 15 bases in the middle. The CDR3 spells CASSLSGFRSNQPQHF. The CDR3 coding sequence is TGTGCCAGCTCCTTGTCCGGGTTCCGTAGCAATCAGCCCCAGCATTTT.

The V gene is TRBV30, the J gene TRBJ1-1, with 8 bases aligning to TRBD1. The trim removed 3 bases at V and 1 base at J, leaving 4 bases unmatched. CDR1 is GTSNPN and CDR2 is SVGIG in the germline V gene (reference sequence). This CDR3 spans 14 amino acids. In DNA form, the CDR3 reads TGTGCCTGGAGGTTACAGGGGGGGAACACTGAAGCTTTCTTT. It is translated as CAWRLQGGNTEAFF.

The gene calls are TRBV11-3 and TRBJ2-2, with 9 bases fitting TRBD1. CDR3 size: 14 residues. The germline CDR1 and CDR2 sequences are SGHNT and YENEEA. Losses at the gene ends were 5 bases for V and 7 bases for J; bases not matched to a gene: 5. This CDR3 reads CASSKDRGIGELFF. CDR3 in DNA: TGTGCCAGCAGCAAAGACAGGGGGATCGGGGAGCTGTTTTTT.

The CDR3 protein is CASSEGLWRWESGLYNEQFF. CDR3 sequence (DNA): TGTGCCAGCAGTGAGGGTTTATGGAGGTGGGAGAGCGGGTTATACAATGAGCAGTTCTTC. The chain recombines TRBV6-1 with TRBJ2-1; the D gene is possibly TRBD2 (6 bases). V dropped 3 bases and J dropped 4 bases, with 28 bases sitting between them. Germline CDR1 MNHNS, CDR2 SASEGT. CDR3 length equals 20 residues.

This rearrangement joins TRBV7-8 to TRBJ2-7; perhaps TRBD2 as D (6 bases). The ends were cut back, 0 bases at V and 2 bases at J, with 11 bases in the middle. Germline assignment: CDR1 SGHVS and CDR2 FQNEAQ. This CDR3 region has 15 residues. CDR3 protein: CASSLAAGRTYEQYF. The CDR3 nucleotides are TGTGCCAGCAGCTTAGCGGCGGGGCGAACCTACGAGCAGTACTTC.

The chain carries TRBV7-9 and TRBJ2-7, with 8 bases aligning to TRBD1. The V gene end was trimmed by 5 bases and the J gene end by 1 base; junction bases not matched to a gene: 7. This CDR3 is 15 amino acids long. CDR1 and CDR2 from the germline V gene are SEHNR and FQNEAQ (reference sequence). CDR3 in amino acids: CASSAGQAFSYEQYF. In DNA, the CDR3 is TGTGCCAGCAGCGCGGGACAGGCGTTTTCCTACGAGCAGTACTTC.

This clone was counted only a few times. This chain uses TRBV5-6 with TRBJ2-1; 7 nucleotides match TRBD1. After removal of 6 bases from V and 2 bases from J, the junction contained 2 bases not matched to a gene. CDR1 and CDR2 (germline): SGHDT, YYEEEE. This CDR3 is 13 amino acids long. The CDR3 sequence is CASTDRAYNEQFF. CDR3 sequence (DNA): TGTGCCAGCACCGACAGGGCCTACAATGAGCAGTTCTTC. The entire variable domain, with the rest obtained from reference TRBV5-6 and TRBJ2-1, is as follows: DAGVTQSPTHLIKTRGQQVTLRCSPKSGHDTVSWYQQALGQGPQFIFQYYEEEERQRGNFPDRFSGHQFPNYSSELNVNALLLGDSALYLCASTDRAYNEQFFGPGTRLTVL.

The chain uses TRBV12-5 and TRBJ1-1; a possible D gene is TRBD1 (5 bases). Germline CDR1 and CDR2: LGHNT and FRNRAP. This CDR3 contains 13 residues. V was cut by 7 bases and J by 6 bases, with 15 bases left in between. For the CDR3, the DNA is TGTGCTAGTGCTACATCATTAGGGGCTGAAGCTTTCTTT. Its translation is CASATSLGAEAFF.

V and J are TRBV29-1 and TRBJ2-7, with 7 nucleotides matching TRBD2. This CDR3 region has 13 residues. Germline CDR1 reads SQVTM; CDR2 reads ANQGSEA. J was trimmed by 2 bases and V by 7 bases; bases with no gene match: 8. In DNA, the CDR3 is TGCAGCGCGACGCTAGCGGATGCCTACGAGCAGTACTTC. The encoded protein is CSATLADAYEQYF.

The chain joins TRBV7-3 to TRBJ2-1; possibly TRBD1 for D (6 bases). This CDR3 spans 14 amino acids. Between the trimmed V and J ends, which lost 4 bases and 9 bases, there was a span of 16 bases. The V gene's germline CDR1 is SGHTA and CDR2 FQGTGA. Here the CDR3 reads CASSSFTGSGEQFF. The CDR3, as DNA: TGTGCCAGCAGCTCATTTACAGGGTCCGGTGAGCAGTTCTTC.